Presented here are 26 T cell receptor beta chains from one specimen sequenced in a study of cytomegalovirus exposure and HLA in healthy donors. PCR involved 60 Vbeta and 13 Jbeta primers. Generated by immunoSEQ multiplex PCR, the TCRdb table keeps only in-frame clones and is missing some. This table has some 160,000 clones, 68% appearing once. Sequenced material: PBMCs. The receptors were gathered from a man aged 55 to 70 in good health and CMV-seronegative.

In the case of this clone: The sample holds other DNA sequences that translate to the same CDR3. This rearrangement joins TRBV30 to TRBJ2-7; 7 nucleotides line up with TRBD1. CDR1 is GTSNPN, CDR2 SVGIG, per germline (reference sequence). This CDR3 comprises 11 residues. Trimming cost V 5 bases and J 3 bases; bases outside gene matches: 1. This CDR3 is CAWDRVYEQYF. The CDR3, as DNA: TGTGCCTGGGACAGGGTCTACGAGCAGTACTTC. The full variable domain, with the rest looked up from reference TRBV30 and TRBJ2-7, is SQTIHQWPATLVQPVGSPLSLECTVEGTSNPNLYWYRQAAGRGLQLLFYSVGIGQISSEVPQNLSASRPQDRQFILSSKKLLLSDSGFYLCAWDRVYEQYFGPGTRLTVT.

V usage is TRBV2 and J usage is TRBJ1-2, with TRBD1 matching over 9 bases. CDR1 and CDR2 (germline): SNHLY, FYNNEI. The CDR3 has 18 residues. Losses at the gene ends were 2 bases for V and 6 bases for J; bases not matched to a gene: 16. The CDR3 nucleotides read TGTGCCAGCAGTGAATACCCCGCCGCGGACAGGGGAGGAGATGGCTACACCTTC. Its translation: CASSEYPAADRGGDGYTF.

This clone was counted between two and nine times. The J gene is TRBJ2-1, the V gene TRBV5-6; TRBD1 agrees at 8 bases. Per the germline V gene, CDR1 is SGHDT and CDR2 is YYEEEE. V lost 3 bases to trimming and J lost 5 bases; unmatched junction nucleotides: 7. The CDR3 has 15 residues. DNA of the CDR3: TGTGCCAGCAGCTCCCGACAGGGGCTACACAATGAGCAGTTCTTC. This gives the protein CASSSRQGLHNEQFF.

This chain joins TRBV27 and TRBJ2-2; D may be TRBD1 (6 bases). Trimming pared 10 bases from V and 4 bases from J, leaving 19 bases between. CDR3 size: 15 residues. Germline values: CDR1 MNHEY, CDR2 SMNVEV (reference sequence). The CDR3 region is CAISKNRAGTGELFF. The DNA for the CDR3 is TGTGCCATCTCCAAAAACAGGGCGGGCACCGGGGAGCTGTTTTTT.

The chain combines TRBV28 with TRBJ1-1, with TRBD1 matching 8 bases. The CDR3 is 16 residues long. With V trimmed by 5 bases and J by 0 bases, 8 bases remained unmatched. CDR1 is MDHEN and CDR2 is SYDVKM in the germline V gene. The CDR3 DNA sequence: TGTGCCAGCAGTCCCGGGACAGGAGGAATGAACACTGAAGCTTTCTTT. It translates to CASSPGTGGMNTEAFF.

This clone was seen a few times. J is TRBJ2-7 and V is TRBV7-3; tentative D call: TRBD2 (6 bases). The CDR3 runs 15 residues. Germline V CDR1 and CDR2: SGHTA, FQGTGA. Trimming removed 5 bases at V and 2 bases at J, with 16 bases between. This CDR3 is CASSLGGGGPYEQYF. CDR3 sequence (DNA): TGTGCCAGCAGCCTCGGGGGTGGGGGTCCCTACGAGCAGTACTTC.

This clone showed up just a few times. This rearrangement joins TRBV5-1 to TRBJ2-7; D remains ambiguous. Germline lookup yields CDR1 SGHRS and CDR2 YFSETQ. The V end was cut by 5 bases, the J end by 2 bases, with 11 bases between. This CDR3 region has 13 residues. The CDR3 DNA is TGCGCCAGCAGTAAAGTGGTAGCCTACGAGCAGTACTTC. Protein sequence: CASSKVVAYEQYF.

This clone was picked up one time. This chain uses TRBV10-2 with TRBJ1-1; TRBD1 matches 9 bases. The CDR3 sequence is 16 residues long. The trim removed 3 bases at V and 1 base at J, leaving 6 bases unmatched. Germline CDR1 WSHSY, CDR2 SAAADI. CDR3 sequence: CASSDYRGRGNTEAFF. The CDR3 DNA follows: TGCGCCAGCAGTGATTACAGGGGGCGGGGGAACACTGAAGCTTTCTTT.

The rearrangement links TRBV19 to TRBJ2-3; 11 bases align to TRBD2. The CDR3 has 15 amino acids. CDR1 and CDR2 from the germline V gene are LNHDA and SQIVND (reference sequence). J lost 2 bases, V lost 7 bases, and 5 bases had no gene match. CDR3 protein: CASTSLAGVTDTQYF. The CDR3 bases are TGTGCCAGTACTTCACTAGCGGGAGTCACAGATACGCAGTATTTT. Combining the CDR3 with reference TRBV19 and TRBJ2-3 gives the whole variable domain DGGITQSPKYLFRKEGQNVTLSCEQNLNHDAMYWYRQDPGQGLRLIYYSQIVNDFQKGDIAEGYSVSREKKESFPLTVTSAQKNPTAFYLCASTSLAGVTDTQYFGPGTRLTVL.

Only one count was recorded for this clone. The chain couples TRBV28 to TRBJ2-5, with D hard to call. This CDR3 spans 14 amino acids. CDR1 MDHEN and CDR2 SYDVKM come from the germline V gene. V was pared by 7 bases and J by 7 bases, with 19 bases between. CDR3: CASKNTISLGTQYF. CDR3 nucleotides: TGTGCCAGCAAGAATACTATATCCCTTGGGACCCAGTACTTC.

This clone is a singleton in its sample. The chain carries TRBV30 and TRBJ1-2, with D unresolved. Germline loops: CDR1 GTSNPN, CDR2 SVGIG (reference sequence). The V gene lost 1 base and the J gene lost 5 bases, with 11 bases spanning the gap. The CDR3 has 13 residues. The CDR3 spells CAWSAPGFYGYTF. CDR3 nucleotide sequence: TGTGCCTGGAGTGCCCCCGGGTTTTATGGCTACACCTTC.

The chain is built from TRBV11-2 and TRBJ1-5; possibly TRBD1 for D (5 bases). The CDR3 has 14 amino acids. Germline-derived CDR1 and CDR2 are SGHAT and FQNNGV. V was pared by 5 bases and J by 2 bases, with 10 bases between. CDR3 residues: CASSPRAGNQPQHF. CDR3 sequence (DNA): TGTGCCAGCAGCCCCAGGGCAGGCAATCAGCCCCAGCATTTT. The variable domain in full, with the rest retrieved from reference TRBV11-2 and TRBJ1-5, is EAGVAQSPRYKIIEKRQSVAFWCNPISGHATLYWYQQILGQGPKLLIQFQNNGVVDDSQLPKDRFSAERLKGVDSTLKIQPAKLEDSAVYLCASSPRAGNQPQHFGDGTRLSIL.

This clone was observed a handful of times. This chain links TRBV10-3 with TRBJ1-1; 7 bases line up with TRBD1. This CDR3 is 14 amino acids long. J gave up 1 base and V 3 bases, and 2 bases lay outside the gene matches. The germline CDR1 and CDR2 sequences are ENHRY and SYGVKD. The DNA of the CDR3 is TGTGCCATCAGTGAAGGACAGGAGAACACTGAAGCTTTCTTT. As protein: CAISEGQENTEAFF.

The sample holds a few counts of this clone. The CDR3 reads CASSLGGNTEAFF. DNA for the CDR3: TGTGCCAGCAGCTTAGGAGGGAACACTGAAGCTTTCTTT. This chain joins TRBV11-3 and TRBJ1-1; D not certain. The V gene's germline CDR1 is SGHNT and CDR2 YENEEA. The CDR3 consists of 13 residues. V shed 1 base and J shed 1 base, with 4 bases lying between them.

The chain uses TRBV30 and TRBJ2-7; 10 positions match TRBD2. Germline lookup yields CDR1 GTSNPN and CDR2 SVGIG (reference sequence). The CDR3 has 13 amino acids. Trimming removed 4 bases from V and 5 bases from J; junction bases left unmatched: 5. The CDR3 DNA follows: TGTGCCTGGAACCAGCGGGAGGGCCACGAGCAGTACTTC. Translated, it gives CAWNQREGHEQYF. Full variable domain (remainder filled in from reference TRBV30 and TRBJ2-7): SQTIHQWPATLVQPVGSPLSLECTVEGTSNPNLYWYRQAAGRGLQLLFYSVGIGQISSEVPQNLSASRPQDRQFILSSKKLLLSDSGFYLCAWNQREGHEQYFGPGTRLTVT.

The chain uses TRBV19 and TRBJ1-2; 8 bases are a match to TRBD1. This CDR3 is 13 amino acids long. Looked up from germline, CDR1 is LNHDA and CDR2 is SQIVND (reference sequence). The ends lost 3 bases at V and 8 bases at J; junction bases unmatched: 5. The CDR3 spells CASSIQGARGYTF. The CDR3 DNA is TGTGCCAGTAGTATCCAGGGGGCCCGGGGCTACACCTTC.

This chain joins TRBV7-2 and TRBJ1-2; 9 nucleotides match TRBD1. V shed 5 bases, J shed 3 bases, and the junction held 4 bases outside the gene matches. This CDR3 spans 14 amino acids. Germline loops: CDR1 SGHTA, CDR2 FQGNSA. CDR3: CASSKQGADYGYTF. CDR3 DNA: TGTGCCAGCAGCAAACAGGGGGCGGACTATGGCTACACCTTC. The complete variable domain, with remaining parts taken from reference TRBV7-2 and TRBJ1-2, reads GAGVSQSPSNKVTEKGKDVELRCDPISGHTALYWYRQSLGQGLEFLIYFQGNSAPDKSGLPSDRFSAERTGGSVSTLTIQRTQQEDSAVYLCASSKQGADYGYTFGSGTRLTVV.

This chain connects TRBV28 to TRBJ1-1, with 9 bases lining up with TRBD1. This CDR3 contains 14 residues. J lost 5 bases, V lost 6 bases, and 7 bases had no gene match. The germline CDR1 and CDR2 sequences are MDHEN and SYDVKM. DNA for the CDR3: TGTGCCAGCAGCGAAACAGGGGGCAGGACTGAAGCTTTCTTT. Translation gives CASSETGGRTEAFF.

For the CDR3, the DNA is TGTGCCACCAGCCCGGAAGGGGGGGCGGACTCCTACGAGCAGTACTTC. It is translated as CATSPEGGADSYEQYF. J is TRBJ2-5 and V is TRBV15, with D tentatively TRBD2 (7 bases). The DNA end lines up better with TRBJ2-7; the J call may be wrong. CDR1 is LNHNV, CDR2 YYDKDF, per germline (reference sequence). This CDR3 contains 16 residues.

This chain links TRBV7-6 with TRBJ2-4; weak D call: TRBD1 (5 bases). Germline loops: CDR1 SGHVS, CDR2 FNYEAQ. This CDR3 contains 15 residues. The ends were cut back, 2 bases at V and 0 bases at J, with 8 bases in the middle. CDR3 region: CASSLSTGAKNIQYF. DNA for the CDR3: TGTGCCAGCAGCTTAAGTACAGGAGCCAAAAACATTCAGTACTTC.

The chain couples TRBV30 to TRBJ2-3; no definite D call. The V and J ends lost 0 bases and 6 bases respectively, with 13 bases between them. The CDR3 totals 14 residues. Germline CDR1 is GTSNPN and CDR2 is SVGIG (reference sequence). CDR3 sequence reads: CAWSVPGQEDTQYF. CDR3 coding DNA: TGTGCCTGGAGTGTACCCGGTCAAGAGGATACGCAGTATTTT.

This chain joins TRBV25-1 and TRBJ1-2; no definite D call. V lost 4 bases and J 0 bases, leaving 9 bases between the germline ends. The CDR3 is 14 amino acids. CDR1 and CDR2 from the germline V gene are MGHDK and SYGVNS. The chain's CDR3 is CASSGYPPNYGYTF. The CDR3 coding sequence is TGTGCCAGCAGTGGCTACCCTCCTAACTATGGCTACACCTTC.

CDR3 in DNA: TGTGCCACGGACTCAGGGGCGCTAGAAGAGACCCAGTACTTC. Its translation: CATDSGALEETQYF. The chain carries TRBV28 and TRBJ2-5, with a tentative D call TRBD1 (6 bases). Germline loops: CDR1 MDHEN, CDR2 SYDVKM. The CDR3 has 14 amino acids. Trimming cost V 10 bases and J 3 bases, with 18 bases left between them.

In nucleotides, the CDR3 is TGTGCCAGCAGCTCGTACAGGGCCCCCAAAAACATTCAGTACTTC. Translation: CASSSYRAPKNIQYF. This chain uses TRBV7-9 with TRBJ2-4; D might be TRBD1 (6 bases). V lost 4 bases and J lost 2, with 12 bases in between. CDR3 length: 15 amino acids. Germline V gives CDR1 SEHNR, CDR2 FQNEAQ (reference sequence).

This clone was detected a few times. The V gene is TRBV5-6, the J gene TRBJ2-6; a possible D gene is TRBD1 (6 bases). The V gene's germline CDR1 is SGHDT and CDR2 YYEEEE. The CDR3 is 16 amino acids. V dropped 2 bases and J dropped 2 bases, with 11 bases sitting between them. DNA for the CDR3: TGTGCCAGCAGCTTCCCGGACAGTGCTGGGGCCAACGTCCTGACTTTC. Encoded protein: CASSFPDSAGANVLTF.

The gene calls are TRBV4-2 and TRBJ1-2; a possible D gene is TRBD1 (6 bases). CDR3 size: 18 residues. In germline, CDR1 is LGHNA, CDR2 YNFKEQ. The ends were cut back, 4 bases at V and 2 bases at J, with 23 bases in the middle. CDR3 residues: CASSREGEGTEGNYGYTF. The CDR3 bases are TGTGCCAGCAGCCGTGAGGGGGAGGGAACGGAAGGGAACTATGGCTACACCTTC.